One T cell receptor (beta chain) is described in this entry. Antigen: not known. Here immunoSEQ multiplex PCR was the method, and the copy in TCRdb shows in-frame clones only, minus some. The repertoire holds more than 25,000 clones, with roughly 90% as singletons. These data belong to a study of lymphopenia after photon versus proton radiotherapy. Study-wide findings and caveats: Better survival with proton therapy was suggested as possible, not demonstrated.

The germline V and J ends were trimmed by 1 base and 8 bases, with 17 bases remaining between them. This CDR3 spans 16 amino acids. Germline V gives CDR1 SGHAT, CDR2 FQNNGV. The TCR comes from a woman between 45 and 65 years old with pancreatic cancer. The sample consisted of peripheral blood, taken from a patient treated with photon-based radiotherapy. The gene calls are TRBV11-2 and TRBJ1-4; D not resolved. CDR3 DNA sequence: TGTGCCAGCAGCTTAGTTTTAGCGGACCGGGCGGAAAAACTGTTTTTT. Protein sequence: CASSLVLADRAEKLFF.